What follows is one TCR beta chain and its context. Its antigen remains unidentified. The data were obtained in a study of OX40 agonist ivuxolimab in advanced cancers. Findings and limits, study-wide: Normalized expansion of T-cell clones was also low for some nonresponders.

Samples were taken at baseline and on day 1 of cycles 4 and 7. Only in-frame clones appear in the TCRdb table, and some are missing; sequencing was by immunoSEQ multiplex PCR. The sample has 50,000 to 70,000 clones, 87% seen once. The germline CDR1 and CDR2 sequences are SGHTS and YDEGEE. This CDR3 is 12 amino acids long. V was clipped by 10 bases and J by 8 bases, with 15 bases between them. Specimen: CD4+ or CD8+ T cells sorted from blood, collected in a trial of the OX40 agonist ivuxolimab. The chain links TRBV5-8 to TRBJ1-4; D possibly corresponds to TRBD1 (6 bases). This clonotype was obtained from an adult with an advanced solid tumor such as melanoma, head and neck, liver or kidney cancer. The CDR3 sequence is CASGAMREKLFF. The CDR3 nucleotides read TGTGCCTCGGGGGCCATGAGAGAAAAACTGTTTTTT.